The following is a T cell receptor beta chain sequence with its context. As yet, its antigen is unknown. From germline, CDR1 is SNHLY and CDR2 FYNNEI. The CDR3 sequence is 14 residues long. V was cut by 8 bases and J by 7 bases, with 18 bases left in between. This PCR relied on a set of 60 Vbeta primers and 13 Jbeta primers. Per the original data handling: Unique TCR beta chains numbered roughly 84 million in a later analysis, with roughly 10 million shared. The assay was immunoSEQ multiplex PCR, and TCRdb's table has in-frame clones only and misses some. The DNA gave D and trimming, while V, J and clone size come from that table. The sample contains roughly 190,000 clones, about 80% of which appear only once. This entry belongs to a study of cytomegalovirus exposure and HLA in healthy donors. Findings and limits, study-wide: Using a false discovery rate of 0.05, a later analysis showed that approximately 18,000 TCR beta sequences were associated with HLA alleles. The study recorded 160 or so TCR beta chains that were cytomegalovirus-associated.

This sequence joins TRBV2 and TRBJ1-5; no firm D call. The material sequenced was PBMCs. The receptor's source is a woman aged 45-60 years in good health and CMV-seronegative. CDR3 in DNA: TGTGCCAGCTGGGAAGGGCAGAGGAGCCAGCCCCAGCATTTT. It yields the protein CASWEGQRSQPQHF.